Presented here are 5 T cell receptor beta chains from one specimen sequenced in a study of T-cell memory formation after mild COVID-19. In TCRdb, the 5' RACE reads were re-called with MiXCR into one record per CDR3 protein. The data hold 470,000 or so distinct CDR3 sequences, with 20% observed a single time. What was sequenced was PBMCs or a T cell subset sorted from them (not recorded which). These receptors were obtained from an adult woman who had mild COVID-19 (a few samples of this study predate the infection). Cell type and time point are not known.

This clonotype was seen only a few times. The CDR3 protein is CASSLGFGGSNQPQHF. CDR3 DNA: TGCGCCAGCAGCTTAGGATTTGGGGGTAGCAATCAGCCCCAGCATTTT. The rearrangement joins TRBV5-1 to TRBJ1-5; the D gene is possibly TRBD1 (5 bases). CDR1 and CDR2 (germline): SGHRS, YFSETQ. The CDR3 loop spans 16 amino acids. Trimming took off 2 bases at V and 0 bases at J, with 12 bases between the two ends. Based on the CDR3 plus reference TRBV5-1 and TRBJ1-5, the full variable domain is KAGVTQTPRYLIKTRGQQVTLSCSPISGHRSVSWYQQTPGQGLQFLFEYFSETQRNKGNFPGRFSGRQFSNSRSEMNVSTLELGDSALYLCASSLGFGGSNQPQHFGDGTRLSIL.

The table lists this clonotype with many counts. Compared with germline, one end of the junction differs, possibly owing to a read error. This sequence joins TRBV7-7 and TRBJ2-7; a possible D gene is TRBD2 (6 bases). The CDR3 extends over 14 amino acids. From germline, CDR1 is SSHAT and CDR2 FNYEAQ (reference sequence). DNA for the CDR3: TGTGCTAGCAGCTTAGCGGAGGCTACCTACGAGCAGTACTTC. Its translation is CASSLAEATYEQYF.

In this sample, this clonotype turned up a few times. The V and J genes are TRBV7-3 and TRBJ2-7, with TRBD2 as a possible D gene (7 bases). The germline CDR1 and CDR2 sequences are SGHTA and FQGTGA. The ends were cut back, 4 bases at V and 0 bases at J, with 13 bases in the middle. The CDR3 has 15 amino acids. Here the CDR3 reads CASSSGGGTSYEQYF. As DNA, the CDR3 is TGTGCCAGCAGCTCAGGCGGGGGCACCTCCTACGAGCAGTACTTC.

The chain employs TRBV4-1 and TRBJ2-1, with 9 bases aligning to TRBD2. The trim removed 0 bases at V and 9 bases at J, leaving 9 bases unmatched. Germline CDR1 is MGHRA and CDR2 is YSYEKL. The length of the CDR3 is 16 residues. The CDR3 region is CASSQDPGLAKAEQFF. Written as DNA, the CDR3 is TGCGCCAGCAGCCAAGATCCTGGACTAGCGAAAGCTGAGCAGTTCTTC.

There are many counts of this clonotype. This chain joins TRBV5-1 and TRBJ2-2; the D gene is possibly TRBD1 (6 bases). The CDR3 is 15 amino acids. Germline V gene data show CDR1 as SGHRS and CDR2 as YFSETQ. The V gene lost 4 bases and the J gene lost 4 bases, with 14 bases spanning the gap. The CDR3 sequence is CASSRNRVGTGELFF. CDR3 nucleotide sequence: TGCGCCAGCAGCAGAAACAGGGTCGGCACCGGGGAGCTGTTTTTT.